A selection of T cell receptor beta chains follows, all from one sample in a study of blood T cell repertoires in COVID-19. Method: immunoSEQ multiplex PCR; TCRdb's copy keeps in-frame clones and lacks some. There are over 120,000 clones in the sample; 78% occur only once, and around 1.8% lies in the top ten. Material for sequencing was peripheral blood. All receptors derive from an older woman with acute or convalescent COVID-19. Each CDR3 is given with its conserved first and last residue. The D gene is left open where the match is weak. Expanded clones are given a class, and other clones once, few, many or no size at all.

size	V	D	J	DNA	CDR3
once	TRBV7-2	TRBD1	TRBJ2-5	TGTGCCAGCAGCTTAGCGCAGGGGGTCTTGGAGACCCAGTACTTC	CASSLAQGVLETQYF
NA	TRBV4-2	NA	TRBJ2-6	TGTGCCAGCACCCGGAAGGGCACCAGGGGTACGCGAGTAGAGCTCAGCTCTGGGGCCAACGTCCTGACTTTC	CASTRKGTRGTRVELSSGANVLTF
NA	TRBV2	NA	TRBJ2-7	TGTGCCAGCAGTGAATGGGGCTACTCCTACGAGCAGTACTTC	CASSEWGYSYEQYF
NA	TRBV3-1/TRBV3-2	TRBD2	TRBJ2-7	TGTGCCAGCAGCCAATTTGCGGGGGGGGAGACAGGAGTCTACGAGCAGTACTTC	CASSQFAGGETGVYEQYF
NA	TRBV12-3/TRBV12-4	NA	TRBJ1-2	TGTGCCAGCAGTTTAAGAGGAGGCTACACCTTC	CASSLRGGYTF
NA	TRBV28	TRBD1	TRBJ1-4	TGTGCCAGCAGTTTCTCGGACAGGGCGAGTAATGAAAAACTGTTTTTT	CASSFSDRASNEKLFF
NA	TRBV28	TRBD1	TRBJ2-7	TGTGCCAGCAGCACGGGGACAGGAAGATACGAGCAGTACTTC	CASSTGTGRYEQYF
NA	TRBV12-3/TRBV12-4	NA	TRBJ1-2	TGTGCCAGCAGTTTCGGGGGATACTATGGCTACACCTTC	CASSFGGYYGYTF
few	TRBV21-1	NA	TRBJ2-1	TGTGCCAGCAGCAACTGCGGGTGCCTCTCCTACAATGAGCAGTTCTTC	CASSNCGCLSYNEQFF
NA	TRBV6-4	NA	TRBJ2-2	TGTGCCAACTTTCTGGTAGGGGCGGGGGAGCTGTTTTTT	CANFLVGAGELFF
NA	TRBV2	TRBD1	TRBJ1-2	TGTGCCAGCCGGGGGCCGCGAGGAGACAGGGTCGGTTACACCTTC	CASRGPRGDRVGYTF
NA	TRBV30	TRBD1	TRBJ1-6	TGTGCCTGGACCGGGACAGAACCATCACCCCTCCACTTT	CAWTGTEPSPLHF
NA	TRBV9	TRBD1	TRBJ1-1	TGTGCGAGCGGTCCCTATACAGGGGGCGCGGGTACTGAAGCTTTCTTT	CASGPYTGGAGTEAFF
few	TRBV14	TRBD2	TRBJ2-7	TGTGCCAGCAGCCGCGAGGGACTAGCGGGAGACGAGCAGTACTTC	CASSREGLAGDEQYF
NA	TRBV4-2	TRBD2	TRBJ2-2	TGTGCCAGCAGCCAAGATAGGAATAGCGGGAGGGGGAGGACCGGGGAGCTGTTTTTT	CASSQDRNSGRGRTGELFF
NA	TRBV9	NA	TRBJ1-2	TGTGCCAGCAGCGCCCGGGCTAACTATGGCTACACCTTC	CASSARANYGYTF
NA	TRBV29-1	NA	TRBJ2-7	TGCAGCGGTCAGGGGATATCCTACGAGCAGTACTTC	CSGQGISYEQYF
NA	TRBV10-2	NA	TRBJ1-4	TGCGCCAGCAGTCCTGGGGGGGGTATTGAAAAACTGTTTTTT	CASSPGGGIEKLFF
NA	TRBV6-5	NA	TRBJ1-5	TGTGCCAGCGGGCCTAGCAATCAGCCCCAGCATTTT	CASGPSNQPQHF
NA	TRBV27	NA	TRBJ2-3	TGTGCCAGCAGTTTATATTCGGTCAACACAGATACGCAGTATTTT	CASSLYSVNTDTQYF
few	TRBV12-5	NA	TRBJ2-1	TGTGCTAGTGGTTTGACAGCCAATGAGCAGTTCTTC	CASGLTANEQFF
NA	TRBV19	NA	TRBJ2-6	TGTGCCAGTAGTATAACGGGTTCTGGGGCCAACGTCCTGACTTTC	CASSITGSGANVLTF